Listed below are T cell receptor beta chains from one sample, sequenced in a study of blood T cell repertoires in COVID-19. Method: immunoSEQ multiplex PCR; TCRdb's copy keeps in-frame clones and lacks some. Seen here are some 190,000 clones, less than 80% observed once, and the top ten hold under 15%. Sequencing input: peripheral blood. All receptors come from a woman aged 50 to 60 with acute or convalescent COVID-19. Both conserved end residues are part of each CDR3. D genes are given only for firm matches. Part of the rows lack a size; the others show once, few, many or a class for expanded clones.

>TRBJ2-7|TRBV2|NA|13|NA
CASSTRAAYEQYF
TGTGCCAGCAGTACCCGAGCGGCCTACGAGCAGTACTTC
>TRBJ1-4|TRBV3-1/TRBV3-2|NA|17|NA
CASSPYTSRGQNEKLFF
TGTGCCAGCAGCCCATACACCAGCAGGGGCCAAAATGAAAAACTGTTTTTT
>TRBJ1-5|TRBV28|NA|15|TRBD1
CASSLNRGLNQPQHF
TGTGCCAGCAGTTTAAACAGGGGACTGAATCAGCCCCAGCATTTT
>TRBJ1-2|TRBV28|NA|12|NA
CVCKGANYGYTF
TGTGTATGTAAGGGAGCAAACTATGGCTACACCTTC
>TRBJ2-1|TRBV18|NA|17|NA
CASSPPVARRSYNEQFF
TGTGCCAGCTCACCACCGGTAGCCCGGCGCTCCTACAATGAGCAGTTCTTC
>TRBJ2-3|TRBV9|NA|15|NA
CASSVNQGSTDTQYF
TGTGCCAGCAGCGTAAATCAGGGGAGCACAGATACGCAGTATTTT
>TRBJ1-2|TRBV5-8|once|14|NA
CASRQTGLNYGYTF
TGTGCCAGCAGGCAGACAGGCCTTAACTATGGCTACACCTTC
>TRBJ1-2|TRBV6-5|NA|14|TRBD1
CAILGQGAFYGYTF
TGTGCCATCCTCGGACAGGGGGCATTCTATGGCTACACCTTC
>TRBJ2-3|TRBV27|NA|16|TRBD2
CASSYRGLSSTDTQYF
TGTGCCAGCAGTTACCGGGGACTATCGAGCACAGATACGCAGTATTTT
>TRBJ1-2|TRBV7-8|NA|13|NA
CASSKDSGYGYTF
TGTGCCAGCAGCAAGGACAGTGGCTATGGCTACACCTTC
>TRBJ2-3|TRBV7-2|NA|14|TRBD1
CASRGGSGGDTQYF
TGTGCCAGCAGAGGGGGCTCGGGTGGAGATACGCAGTATTTT
>TRBJ2-7|TRBV11-2|NA|15|TRBD2
CASSNPSGGLYEQYF
TGTGCCAGCAGCAACCCTAGCGGGGGGCTCTACGAGCAGTACTTC
>TRBJ1-2|TRBV28|NA|16|TRBD1
CASSGTGGQGSYGYTF
TGTGCCAGCAGCGGGACAGGGGGCCAAGGAAGCTATGGCTACACCTTC
>TRBJ2-3|TRBV30|NA|13|NA
CAQGGQSTDTQYF
TGTGCCCAGGGGGGACAAAGCACAGATACGCAGTATTTT
>TRBJ2-5|TRBV28|NA|14|NA
CASSSWTAQETQYF
TGTGCCAGCAGTTCGTGGACAGCACAAGAGACCCAGTACTTC
>TRBJ1-5|TRBV3-1/TRBV3-2|NA|17|NA
CASSSQGGVGGNQPQHF
TGTGCCAGCAGCTCCCAAGGAGGGGTTGGGGGCAATCAGCCCCAGCATTTT
>TRBJ2-7|TRBV5-4|NA|15|NA
CASSSGGEGAYEQYF
TGTGCCAGCAGCTCTGGCGGGGAGGGGGCCTACGAGCAGTACTTC
>TRBJ2-3|TRBV28|NA|16|TRBD1
CASSTLQGLSTDTQYF
TGTGCCAGCAGTACTCTACAGGGGCTGAGCACAGATACGCAGTATTTT
>TRBJ2-5|TRBV10-1|NA|16|NA
CASSRSSGTAQETQYF
TGCGCCAGCAGTCGCTCCTCCGGGACTGCACAAGAGACCCAGTACTTC
>TRBJ2-1|TRBV6-5|NA|15|TRBD2
CASRLLAGSYNEQFF
TGTGCCAGCCGATTGCTAGCGGGATCCTACAATGAGCAGTTCTTC
>TRBJ1-1|TRBV27|NA|15|TRBD1
CASSPAGQGNTEAFF
TGTGCCAGCAGTCCGGCAGGACAGGGGAACACTGAAGCTTTCTTT
>TRBJ2-3|TRBV5-4|NA|14|NA
CASSLDGGTDTQYF
TGTGCCAGCAGCTTGGACGGGGGCACAGATACGCAGTATTTT
>TRBJ1-6|TRBV7-8|few|15|TRBD1
CASSASGQGESPLHF
TGTGCCAGCAGCGCCTCGGGACAGGGAGAATCACCCCTCCACTTT
>TRBJ2-2|TRBV20-1|NA|18|NA
CSASEKTGLNSNTGELFF
TGCAGTGCTAGTGAAAAAACAGGCCTTAACTCGAACACCGGGGAGCTGTTTTTT
>TRBJ2-7|TRBV18|few|14|NA
CASSPPGTLYEQYF
TGTGCCAGCTCACCACCAGGGACTCTCTACGAGCAGTACTTC
>TRBJ1-2|TRBV6-5|once|13|NA
CASSNGANYGYTF
TGTGCCAGCAGCAACGGGGCTAACTATGGCTACACCTTC
>TRBJ1-4|TRBV24-1|NA|16|TRBD1
CATSEAGQGPNEKLFF
TGTGCCACCAGTGAGGCTGGACAGGGGCCAAATGAAAAACTGTTTTTT
>TRBJ2-7|TRBV7-2|few|13|NA
CASSSLGRYEQYF
TGTGCCAGCAGTTCTTTGGGCCGCTACGAGCAGTACTTC
>TRBJ2-7|TRBV9|NA|12|TRBD1
CASIYRGYEQYF
TGTGCCAGCATTTACAGGGGCTACGAGCAGTACTTC
>TRBJ2-3|TRBV28|NA|15|NA
CASSFGGVRTDTQYF
TGTGCCAGCAGTTTTGGGGGCGTCCGCACAGATACGCAGTATTTT
>TRBJ1-6|TRBV5-4|NA|15|NA
CASSPEGSNNSPLHF
TGTGCCAGCAGCCCGGAGGGGAGTAATAATTCACCCCTCCACTTT
>TRBJ2-3|TRBV27|NA|17|TRBD2
CASSSIRGTSHTQTQYF
TGTGCCAGCAGTTCAATCCGAGGGACTAGCCATACCCAAACGCAGTATTTT
>TRBJ1-4|TRBV7-9|NA|14|NA
CASSFSATNEKLFF
TGTGCCAGCAGCTTTTCCGCAACTAATGAAAAACTGTTTTTT
>TRBJ1-5|TRBV28|NA|14|NA
CASSLSGGGQPQHF
TGTGCCAGCAGTTTGTCGGGGGGCGGGCAGCCCCAGCATTTT
>TRBJ2-1|TRBV27|NA|14|TRBD2
CASSFRRENNEQFF
TGTGCCAGCAGTTTCAGGCGGGAGAACAATGAGCAGTTCTTC